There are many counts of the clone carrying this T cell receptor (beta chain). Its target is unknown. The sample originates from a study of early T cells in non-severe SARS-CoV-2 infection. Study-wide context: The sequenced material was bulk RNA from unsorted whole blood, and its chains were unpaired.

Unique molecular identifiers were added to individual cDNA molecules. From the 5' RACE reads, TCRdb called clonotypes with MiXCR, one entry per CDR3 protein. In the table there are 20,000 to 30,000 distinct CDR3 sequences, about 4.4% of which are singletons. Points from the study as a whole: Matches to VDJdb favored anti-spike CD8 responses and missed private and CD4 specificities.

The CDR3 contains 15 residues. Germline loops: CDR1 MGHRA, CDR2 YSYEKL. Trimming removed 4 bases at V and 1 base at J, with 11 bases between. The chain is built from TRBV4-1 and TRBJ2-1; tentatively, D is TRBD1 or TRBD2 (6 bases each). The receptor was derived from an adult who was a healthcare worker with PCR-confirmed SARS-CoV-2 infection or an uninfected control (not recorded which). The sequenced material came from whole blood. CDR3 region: CASSLRGESYNEQFF. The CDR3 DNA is TGCGCCAGCAGCCTAAGGGGGGAGTCCTACAATGAGCAGTTCTTC.